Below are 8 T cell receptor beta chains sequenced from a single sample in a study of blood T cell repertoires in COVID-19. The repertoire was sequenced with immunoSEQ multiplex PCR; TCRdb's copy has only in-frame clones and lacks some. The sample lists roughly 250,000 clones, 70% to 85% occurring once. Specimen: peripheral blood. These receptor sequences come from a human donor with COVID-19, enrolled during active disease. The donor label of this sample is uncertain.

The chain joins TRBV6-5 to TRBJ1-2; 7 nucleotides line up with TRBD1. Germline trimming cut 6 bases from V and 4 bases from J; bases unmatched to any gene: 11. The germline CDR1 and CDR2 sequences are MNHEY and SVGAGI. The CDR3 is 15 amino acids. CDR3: CASSTTPTGPYGYTF. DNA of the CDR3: TGTGCCAGCAGCACCACCCCGACAGGGCCCTATGGCTACACCTTC.

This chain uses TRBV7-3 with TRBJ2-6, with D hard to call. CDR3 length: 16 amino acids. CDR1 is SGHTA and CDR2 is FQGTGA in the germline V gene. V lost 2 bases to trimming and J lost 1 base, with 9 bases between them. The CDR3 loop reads CASSLGGQSGANVLTF. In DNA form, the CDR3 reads TGTGCCAGCAGCTTAGGTGGTCAGTCTGGGGCCAACGTCCTGACTTTC. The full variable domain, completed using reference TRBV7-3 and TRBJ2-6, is GAGVSQTPSNKVTEKGKYVELRCDPISGHTALYWYRQSLGQGPEFLIYFQGTGAADDSGLPNDRFFAVRPEGSVSTLKIQRTERGDSAVYLCASSLGGQSGANVLTFGAGSRLTVL.

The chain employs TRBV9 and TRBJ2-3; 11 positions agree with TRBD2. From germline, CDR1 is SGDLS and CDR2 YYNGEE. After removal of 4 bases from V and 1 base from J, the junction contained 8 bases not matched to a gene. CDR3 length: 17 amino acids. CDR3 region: CASSHPLAGGRTDTQYF. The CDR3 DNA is TGTGCCAGCAGCCACCCCTTAGCGGGAGGGCGCACAGATACGCAGTATTTT.

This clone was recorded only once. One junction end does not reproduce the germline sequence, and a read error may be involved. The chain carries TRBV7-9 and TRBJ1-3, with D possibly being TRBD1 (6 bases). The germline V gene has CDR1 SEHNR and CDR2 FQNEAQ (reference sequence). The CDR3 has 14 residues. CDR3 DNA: TGTGCCAGCAGCTTATCACAGGGCCTTGGGAAAACCAGTTTT. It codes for CASSLSQGLGKTSF.

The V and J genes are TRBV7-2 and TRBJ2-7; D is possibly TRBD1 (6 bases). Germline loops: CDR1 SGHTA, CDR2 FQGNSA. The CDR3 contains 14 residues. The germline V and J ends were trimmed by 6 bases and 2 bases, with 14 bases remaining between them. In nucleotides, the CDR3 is TGTGCCAGCAGGCAGACAGGCGAGACCTACGAGCAGTACTTC. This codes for CASRQTGETYEQYF.

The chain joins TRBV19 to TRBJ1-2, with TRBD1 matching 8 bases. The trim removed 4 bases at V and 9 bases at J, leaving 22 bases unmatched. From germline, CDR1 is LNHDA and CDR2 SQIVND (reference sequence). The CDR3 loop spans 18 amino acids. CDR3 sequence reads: CASSTSRRAGGTFRSYTF. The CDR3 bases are TGTGCCAGTAGTACAAGCCGCCGCGCAGGGGGCACATTTCGAAGCTACACCTTC.

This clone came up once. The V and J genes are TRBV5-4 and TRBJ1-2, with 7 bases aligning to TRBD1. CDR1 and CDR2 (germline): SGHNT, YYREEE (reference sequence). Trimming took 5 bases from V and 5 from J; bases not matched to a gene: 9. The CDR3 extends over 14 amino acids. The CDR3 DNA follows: TGTGCCAGCAGTTTGACGACAGGGATATATGGCTACACCTTC. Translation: CASSLTTGIYGYTF.

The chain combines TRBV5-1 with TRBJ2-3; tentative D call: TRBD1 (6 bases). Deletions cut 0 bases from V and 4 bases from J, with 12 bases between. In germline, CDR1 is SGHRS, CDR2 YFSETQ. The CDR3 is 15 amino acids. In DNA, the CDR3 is TGCGCCAGCAGCTTGGAAGGGGGAGCACCAGATACGCAGTATTTT. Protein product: CASSLEGGAPDTQYF.